The 8 T cell receptor beta chains below were found in one sample sequenced in a study of T cell clonotyping in hematopoietic cell transplantation. Repertoires were generated with immunoSEQ multiplex PCR, while TCRdb's copy carries only in-frame clones and drops some. The sample carries under 9,500 clones, 85% recorded once. The specimen comprised PBMCs, sampled 180 days after allogeneic stem cell transplant. The receptors were gathered from a female patient under 45 who had an allogeneic stem cell transplant, so the T cells may come from the graft donor. Some clones in this sample may be carry-over from other donors' samples.

The J gene is TRBJ1-3, the V gene TRBV11-3; the D is unclear. The CDR3 loop spans 15 amino acids. The germline V gene has CDR1 SGHNT and CDR2 YENEEA. The V end was cut by 6 bases, the J end by 4 bases, with 16 bases between. CDR3 nucleotide sequence: TGTGCCAGCAGTTCCGTTCAGGACCCGGGAAACACCATATATTTT. This sequence encodes CASSSVQDPGNTIYF.

This chain links TRBV19 with TRBJ2-5, with TRBD2 matching over 7 bases. Germline-derived CDR1 and CDR2 are LNHDA and SQIVND (reference sequence). This CDR3 has 16 residues. V lost 4 bases, J lost 3 bases, and 11 bases stayed unmatched. The CDR3 here is CASSRTFAGGKETQYF. The CDR3 coding sequence is TGTGCCAGTAGTAGGACCTTCGCCGGGGGGAAAGAGACCCAGTACTTC.

V and J are TRBV5-4 and TRBJ2-6, with D uncertain. Germline V CDR1 and CDR2: SGHNT, YYREEE (reference sequence). V dropped 4 bases and J dropped 0 bases, with 8 bases sitting between them. CDR3 length: 15 residues. As DNA, the CDR3 is TGTGCCAGCAGCAGAAAACTCTCTGGGGCCAACGTCCTGACTTTC. Translated: CASSRKLSGANVLTF.

This chain joins TRBV5-4 and TRBJ1-6, with D maybe TRBD1 (5 bases). V was shortened by 4 bases and J by 7 bases, with 21 bases between the two germline ends. The germline V gene has CDR1 SGHNT and CDR2 YYREEE (reference sequence). The CDR3 is made up of 17 amino acids. CDR3 coding DNA: TGTGCCAGCAGCCTCGGGGGGGGGAGCATAGGCAATTCACCCCTCCACTTT. Protein sequence: CASSLGGGSIGNSPLHF. The entire variable domain, with the rest obtained from reference TRBV5-4 and TRBJ1-6, is as follows: ETGVTQSPTHLIKTRGQQVTLRCSSQSGHNTVSWYQQALGQGPQFIFQYYREEENGRGNFPPRFSGLQFPNYSSELNVNALELDDSALYLCASSLGGGSIGNSPLHFGNGTRLTVT.

The chain uses TRBV7-2 and TRBJ1-1, with 9 bases identical to TRBD1. The CDR3 is made up of 14 amino acids. J was trimmed by 6 bases and V by 5 bases; bases with no gene match: 7. In germline, CDR1 is SGHTA, CDR2 FQGNSA. The CDR3 protein is CASSPGTGFAEAFF. In DNA form, the CDR3 reads TGTGCCAGCAGCCCGGGGACAGGGTTCGCTGAAGCTTTCTTT.

DNA for the CDR3: TGTGCCAGCAGCGTCTCTGGGGGGGCCCCCTACGAGCAGTACTTC. Its translation is CASSVSGGAPYEQYF. The genes are TRBV7-2 and TRBJ2-7; D possibly corresponds to TRBD2 (7 bases). Trimming shortened V by 5 bases and J by 2 bases, and 16 bases separated the two germline ends. Per the germline V gene, CDR1 is SGHTA and CDR2 is FQGNSA. The CDR3 has 15 residues. Full variable domain (remainder filled in from reference TRBV7-2 and TRBJ2-7): GAGVSQSPSNKVTEKGKDVELRCDPISGHTALYWYRQSLGQGLEFLIYFQGNSAPDKSGLPSDRFSAERTGGSVSTLTIQRTQQEDSAVYLCASSVSGGAPYEQYFGPGTRLTVT.

The chain links TRBV27 to TRBJ2-7; 8 positions match TRBD1. Unmatched junction bases numbered 11, after V lost 5 bases and J lost 5 bases. Germline V gene data show CDR1 as MNHEY and CDR2 as SMNVEV (reference sequence). The CDR3 consists of 15 residues. CDR3: CASSPGQGEANEQYF. The CDR3 nucleotides are TGTGCCAGCAGTCCAGGACAGGGAGAGGCGAACGAGCAGTACTTC.

In this sample, this clone turned up a few times. Other nucleotide sequences in the sample specify the same CDR3. The V call is TRBV30, the J call TRBJ1-2; D uncertain. Germline V gene data show CDR1 as GTSNPN and CDR2 as SVGIG (reference sequence). The CDR3 spans 10 residues. Trimming took 1 base from V and 8 from J, leaving 5 bases between them. CDR3 amino acids: CAWSGVGYTF. In nucleotides, the CDR3 is TGTGCCTGGAGTGGGGTCGGCTACACCTTC.